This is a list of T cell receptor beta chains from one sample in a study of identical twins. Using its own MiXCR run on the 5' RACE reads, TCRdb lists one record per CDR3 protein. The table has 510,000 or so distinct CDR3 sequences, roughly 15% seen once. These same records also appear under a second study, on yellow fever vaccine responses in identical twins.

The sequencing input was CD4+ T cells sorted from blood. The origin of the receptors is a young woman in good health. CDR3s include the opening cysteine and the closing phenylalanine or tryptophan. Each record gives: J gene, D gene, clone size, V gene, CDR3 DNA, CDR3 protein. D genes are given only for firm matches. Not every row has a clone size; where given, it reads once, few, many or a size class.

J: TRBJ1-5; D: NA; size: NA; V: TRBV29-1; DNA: TGCAGCGTCGCGGGGATCGGTGGGAGCAATCAGCCCCAGCATTTT; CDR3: CSVAGIGGSNQPQHF
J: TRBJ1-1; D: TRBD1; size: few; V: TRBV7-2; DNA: TGTGCCAGCAGCTTAAACAGGGGTTTAGCTGAAGCTTTCTTT; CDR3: CASSLNRGLAEAFF
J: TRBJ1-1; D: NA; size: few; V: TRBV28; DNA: TGTGCCAGCAGCGACAGACCGAACACTGAAGCTTTCTTT; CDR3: CASSDRPNTEAFF
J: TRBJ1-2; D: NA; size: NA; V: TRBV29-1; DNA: TGCAGCGTTGAAGATCCTCGGGACGGCTACACCTTC; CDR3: CSVEDPRDGYTF
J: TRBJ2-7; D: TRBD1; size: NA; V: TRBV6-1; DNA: TGTGCCAGCAGTGAAGCGGGGACAGGGAGGTACGAGCAGTACTTC; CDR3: CASSEAGTGRYEQYF
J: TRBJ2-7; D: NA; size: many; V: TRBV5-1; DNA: TGCGCCAGCAGCCCAGAGACCTCACACTACGAGCAGTACTTC; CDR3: CASSPETSHYEQYF
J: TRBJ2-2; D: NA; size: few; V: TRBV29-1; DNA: TGCAGCGTTGGACAGTTCCTGAACACCGGGGAGCTGTTTTTT; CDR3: CSVGQFLNTGELFF
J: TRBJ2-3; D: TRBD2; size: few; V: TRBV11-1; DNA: TGTGCCAGCAGCTTAGGGTTGCACCCGGGACTAATTACTCCTAGCACAGATACGCAGTATTTT; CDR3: CASSLGLHPGLITPSTDTQYF
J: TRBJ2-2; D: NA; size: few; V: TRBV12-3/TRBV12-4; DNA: TGTGCCAGCAGCTATAGGTCGGGGTTTTTCGCCGGGGAGCTGTTTTTT; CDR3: CASSYRSGFFAGELFF
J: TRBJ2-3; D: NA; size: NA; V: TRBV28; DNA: TGTGCCAGCAGTTCGCCGCCCACAGATACGCAGTATTTT; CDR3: CASSSPPTDTQYF
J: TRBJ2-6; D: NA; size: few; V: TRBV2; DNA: TGTGCCAGCAGTGAAGCGCGACAGGCCGGGGCCAACGTCCTGACTTTC; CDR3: CASSEARQAGANVLTF
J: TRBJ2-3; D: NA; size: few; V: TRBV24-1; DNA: TGTGCCACCAGTGACCCGGGCCATCCCGCAGATACGCAGTATTTT; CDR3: CATSDPGHPADTQYF
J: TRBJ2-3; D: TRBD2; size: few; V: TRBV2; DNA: TGTGCCAGCAGTCGACTAGCGGGAGTGGCCCCAACAGATACGCAGTATTTT; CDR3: CASSRLAGVAPTDTQYF
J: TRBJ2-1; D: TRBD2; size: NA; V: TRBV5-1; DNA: TGCGCCAGCAGCTTGGGAGTAGCGGGAGGGCCTATCAATGAGCAGTTCTTC; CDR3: CASSLGVAGGPINEQFF
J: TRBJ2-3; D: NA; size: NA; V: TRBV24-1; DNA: TGTGCCACCAGTGGTTCCAGGGACACCACAGATACGCAGTATTTT; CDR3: CATSGSRDTTDTQYF
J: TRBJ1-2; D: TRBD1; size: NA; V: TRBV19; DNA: TGTGCCAGTAGTCCGATTGACAGGGACAATGGCTACACCTTC; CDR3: CASSPIDRDNGYTF
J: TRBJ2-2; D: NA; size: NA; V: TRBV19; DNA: TGTGCCAGTAGTGCGACTGATGACACCGGGGAGCTGTTTTTT; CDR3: CASSATDDTGELFF
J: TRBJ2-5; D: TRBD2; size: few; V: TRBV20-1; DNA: TGCAGTGCTAGTGATCGGGCTAGCGGGAGCCGTCAAGAGACCCAGTACTTC; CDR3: CSASDRASGSRQETQYF
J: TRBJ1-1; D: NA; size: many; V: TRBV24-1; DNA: TGTGCCACCAGTGATTTTCGGGAAACTGAAGCTTTCTTT; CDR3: CATSDFRETEAFF
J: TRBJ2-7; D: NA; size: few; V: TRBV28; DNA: TGTGCCAGCAGTCTCCGGGCCCAAAGCTACGAGCAGTACTTC; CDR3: CASSLRAQSYEQYF
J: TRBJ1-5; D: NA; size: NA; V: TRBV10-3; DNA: TGTGCCATCAGTGCACAGACAGGCTTGAGCAATCAGCCCCAGCATTTT; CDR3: CAISAQTGLSNQPQHF
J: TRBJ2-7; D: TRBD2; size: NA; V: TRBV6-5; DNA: TGTGCCAGCAGTTACCGAATGACTAGCGCCAACGAGCAGTACTTC; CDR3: CASSYRMTSANEQYF
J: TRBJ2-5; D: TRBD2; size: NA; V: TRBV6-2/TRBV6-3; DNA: TGTGCCAGCAGACAAGGGACTAGCTCATCCTACACCTACCAAGAGACCCAGTACTTC; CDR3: CASRQGTSSSYTYQETQYF
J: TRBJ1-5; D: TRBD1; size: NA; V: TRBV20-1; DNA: TGCAGTGCTACCGGGACAGGGAGCTATCAGCCCCAGCATTTT; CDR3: CSATGTGSYQPQHF
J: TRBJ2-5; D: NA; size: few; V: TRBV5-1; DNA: TGCGCCAGCAGCTTGAAACAGGGAGGAGAGACCCAGTACTTC; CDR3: CASSLKQGGETQYF
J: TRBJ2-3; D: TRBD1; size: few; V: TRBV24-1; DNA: TGTGCCACCAGTGATGGGGACAGGGGACCCCCAGATACGCAGTATTTT; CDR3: CATSDGDRGPPDTQYF
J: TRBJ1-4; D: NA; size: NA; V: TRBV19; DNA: TGTGCCAGTAGTAGGGGGCACGGTGAAAAACTGTTTTTT; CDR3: CASSRGHGEKLFF
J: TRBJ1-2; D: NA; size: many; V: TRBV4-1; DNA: TGCGCCAGCAGCGCCACCGGGCTCGAGAACTATGGCTACACCTTC; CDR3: CASSATGLENYGYTF
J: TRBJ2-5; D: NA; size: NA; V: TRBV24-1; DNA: TGTGCCACCAGTGATGTGAGCGCTAAAGAGACCCAGTACTTC; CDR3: CATSDVSAKETQYF
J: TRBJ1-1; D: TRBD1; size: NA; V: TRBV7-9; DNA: TGTGCCAGCAGCCCTCTTGACAGGGGTTCTGCTGAAGCTTTCTTT; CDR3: CASSPLDRGSAEAFF
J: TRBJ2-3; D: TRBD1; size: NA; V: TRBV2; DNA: TGTGCCAGCAGTGAACATGGACAGGGGAAGACAGATACGCAGTATTTT; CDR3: CASSEHGQGKTDTQYF
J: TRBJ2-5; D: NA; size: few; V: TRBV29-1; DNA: TGCAGCGTTGGAACGGGACTGCAAGAGACCCAGTACTTC; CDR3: CSVGTGLQETQYF
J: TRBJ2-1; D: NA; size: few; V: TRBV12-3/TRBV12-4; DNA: TGTGCCAGCAGCCCGAGAGGCCATGAGCAGTTCTTC; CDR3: CASSPRGHEQFF
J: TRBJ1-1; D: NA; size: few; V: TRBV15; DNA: TGTGCCACCAGCAGAGTGGGGGGAGTGAACACTGAAGCTTTCTTT; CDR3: CATSRVGGVNTEAFF
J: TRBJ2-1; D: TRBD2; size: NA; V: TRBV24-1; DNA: TGTGCCACCAGTGATTTAGGACTAGCGGGGCATTCCTACAATGAGCAGTTCTTC; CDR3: CATSDLGLAGHSYNEQFF
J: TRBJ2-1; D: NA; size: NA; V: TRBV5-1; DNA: TGCGCCAGCAGCGTGGGGACCTCCGTCCTAGTGTTGCGAGGCAATGAGCAGTTCTTC; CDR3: CASSVGTSVLVLRGNEQFF
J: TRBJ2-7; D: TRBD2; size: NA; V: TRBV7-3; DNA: TGTGCCAGCAGCTTTTTAGCGGGAGTCTCCGAGCAGTACTTC; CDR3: CASSFLAGVSEQYF
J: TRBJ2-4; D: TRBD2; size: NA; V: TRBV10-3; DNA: TGTGCCATCAGTGAGGTAGCGGGAGCCAAAAACATTCAGTACTTC; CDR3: CAISEVAGAKNIQYF
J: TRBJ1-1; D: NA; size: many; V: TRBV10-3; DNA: TGTGCCATCAGTGAGAGGGGGGAGGTAACTGAAGCTTTCTTT; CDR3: CAISERGEVTEAFF
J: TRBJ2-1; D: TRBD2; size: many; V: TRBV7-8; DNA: TGTGCCTCGCGGGGGGGACTAGTGACGGGCAATGAGCAGTTCTTC; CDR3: CASRGGLVTGNEQFF
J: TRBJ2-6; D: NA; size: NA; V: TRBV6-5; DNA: TGTGCCAGCAGTTCGTCCCTTACAGGGTCTGGGGCCAACGTCCTGACTTTC; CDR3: CASSSSLTGSGANVLTF
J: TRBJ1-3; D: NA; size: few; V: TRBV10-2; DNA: TGCGCCAGCAGTGAGAGAACCCCGGGGCCTGGAAACACCATATATTTT; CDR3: CASSERTPGPGNTIYF
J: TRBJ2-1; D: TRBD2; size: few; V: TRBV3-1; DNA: TGTGCCAGCAGCCAAGGCGGGAGGGGGTACAATGAGCAGTTCTTC; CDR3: CASSQGGRGYNEQFF